Listed below are T cell receptor beta chains from one sample, sequenced in a study of T cell responses to AZD1222 COVID-19 vaccine. Sequencing used immunoSEQ multiplex PCR; TCRdb keeps in-frame clones, though not all of them. The data show some 110,000 clones, 93% seen once. The sequences come from peripheral blood, collected on day 0 of AZD1222 vaccination. These receptors all stem from an adult in good health. The CDR3 runs from the conserved cysteine through the conserved F or W. Each record gives: clone size, V gene, D gene, J gene, CDR3 DNA, CDR3 protein. The D gene is left open where the match is weak. Clone size is shown for a subset of rows, as once, few, many or a class of expanded clone.

abundance: -; v_gene: TRBV19; d_gene: TRBD2; j_gene: TRBJ2-7; CDR3nt: TGTGCCAGTAGTATTAGCGGGAGGGGATACGAGCAGTACTTC; CDR3aa: CASSISGRGYEQYF
abundance: -; v_gene: TRBV6-5; d_gene: TRBD1; j_gene: TRBJ1-6; CDR3nt: TGTGCCAGCAGCTACACAGGGGAGTTGAATTCACCCCTCCACTTT; CDR3aa: CASSYTGELNSPLHF
abundance: few; v_gene: TRBV5-1; d_gene: -; j_gene: TRBJ1-1; CDR3nt: TGCGCCAGCAGCTTGCCAGGGAACACTGAAGCTTTCTTT; CDR3aa: CASSLPGNTEAFF
abundance: -; v_gene: TRBV27; d_gene: TRBD1; j_gene: TRBJ1-2; CDR3nt: TGTGCCAGCAGTAGGGACAGCAACTATGGCTACACCTTC; CDR3aa: CASSRDSNYGYTF
abundance: -; v_gene: TRBV3-1/TRBV3-2; d_gene: -; j_gene: TRBJ2-7; CDR3nt: TGTGCCAGCAGCCAAAATGGTCCCTACGAGCAGTACTTC; CDR3aa: CASSQNGPYEQYF
abundance: -; v_gene: TRBV9; d_gene: TRBD2; j_gene: TRBJ2-1; CDR3nt: TGTGCCAGCAGCGAAGGGACTAGCGGGGATAACAATGAGCAGTTCTTC; CDR3aa: CASSEGTSGDNNEQFF
abundance: -; v_gene: TRBV5-1; d_gene: -; j_gene: TRBJ2-2; CDR3nt: TGCGCCAGCACCCCCCCCAGGGGAAACACCGGGGAGCTGTTTTTT; CDR3aa: CASTPPRGNTGELFF
abundance: -; v_gene: TRBV6-5; d_gene: TRBD1; j_gene: TRBJ2-1; CDR3nt: TGTGCCAGCAGTTACTTGGGACAGGGAGGTGGCAATGAGCAGTTCTTC; CDR3aa: CASSYLGQGGGNEQFF
abundance: -; v_gene: TRBV19; d_gene: TRBD1; j_gene: TRBJ2-7; CDR3nt: TGTGCCAGTAGTGGATCCGGGACAGGAGCTTACGAGCAGTACTTC; CDR3aa: CASSGSGTGAYEQYF
abundance: -; v_gene: TRBV27; d_gene: -; j_gene: TRBJ2-1; CDR3nt: TGTGCCAGCTCCGACCTTAATGAGCAGTTCTTC; CDR3aa: CASSDLNEQFF
abundance: -; v_gene: TRBV9; d_gene: -; j_gene: TRBJ2-2; CDR3nt: TGTGCCAGCAGCGTAGTAAGGGGATCGGGGGAGCTGTTTTTT; CDR3aa: CASSVVRGSGELFF
abundance: -; v_gene: TRBV3-1/TRBV3-2; d_gene: -; j_gene: TRBJ2-7; CDR3nt: TGTGCCAGCAGCCAAGGGGGGATACAGTACTTC; CDR3aa: CASSQGGIQYF
abundance: -; v_gene: TRBV5-1; d_gene: -; j_gene: TRBJ2-7; CDR3nt: TGCGCCAGCAGCTTGGACGGGAGTGGTTCCTACGAGCAGTACTTC; CDR3aa: CASSLDGSGSYEQYF
abundance: -; v_gene: TRBV7-9; d_gene: -; j_gene: TRBJ2-1; CDR3nt: TGTGCCAGCAGCTTAGGGACGGGCTCCTACAATGAGCAGTTCTTC; CDR3aa: CASSLGTGSYNEQFF
abundance: -; v_gene: TRBV2; d_gene: -; j_gene: TRBJ2-2; CDR3nt: TGTGCCAGCAGTCCCTACCCCCTCTCCGGGGAGCTGTTTTTT; CDR3aa: CASSPYPLSGELFF
abundance: -; v_gene: TRBV24-1; d_gene: -; j_gene: TRBJ1-5; CDR3nt: TGTGCCACCCAGTCAGGGACCAATCAGCCCCAGCATTTT; CDR3aa: CATQSGTNQPQHF
abundance: -; v_gene: TRBV29-1; d_gene: -; j_gene: TRBJ2-7; CDR3nt: TGCAGCGTTGAAACCCGACAGGTTTCGGGGGAGCAGTACTTC; CDR3aa: CSVETRQVSGEQYF
abundance: -; v_gene: TRBV7-8; d_gene: -; j_gene: TRBJ1-1; CDR3nt: TGTGCCAGCAGCACCCGTCGGGGCTCCAACACTGAAGCTTTCTTT; CDR3aa: CASSTRRGSNTEAFF
abundance: once; v_gene: TRBV4-2; d_gene: -; j_gene: TRBJ2-5; CDR3nt: TGTGCCAGCAGCCCAACGGGGGGCTTACAAGAGACCCAGTACTTC; CDR3aa: CASSPTGGLQETQYF
abundance: -; v_gene: TRBV7-9; d_gene: -; j_gene: TRBJ2-1; CDR3nt: TGTGCCAGCAGCTTAGCAGGGGGGAATGAGCAGTTCTTC; CDR3aa: CASSLAGGNEQFF
abundance: -; v_gene: TRBV29-1; d_gene: TRBD1; j_gene: TRBJ1-2; CDR3nt: TGCAGCGTTGAAAACAGGGGAAGGGCTAACTATGGCTACACCTTC; CDR3aa: CSVENRGRANYGYTF
abundance: -; v_gene: TRBV27; d_gene: -; j_gene: TRBJ1-5; CDR3nt: TGTGCCAGCAGTAAACGGGGGGCTAGCAATCAGCCCCAGCATTTT; CDR3aa: CASSKRGASNQPQHF
abundance: -; v_gene: TRBV20-1; d_gene: -; j_gene: TRBJ1-2; CDR3nt: TGCAGTGCTAGTTGGGCAGGGGCGGATGGCTACACCTTC; CDR3aa: CSASWAGADGYTF
abundance: -; v_gene: TRBV7-6; d_gene: -; j_gene: TRBJ2-7; CDR3nt: TGTGCCAGCAGCGAGAACTACGGGATTTCCTACGAGCAGTACTTC; CDR3aa: CASSENYGISYEQYF
abundance: -; v_gene: TRBV3-1/TRBV3-2; d_gene: TRBD1; j_gene: TRBJ1-2; CDR3nt: TGTGCCAGCAGCGAGACAGGGAGCAATTATGGCTACACCTTC; CDR3aa: CASSETGSNYGYTF
abundance: -; v_gene: TRBV29-1; d_gene: -; j_gene: TRBJ2-5; CDR3nt: TGCAGCGTTGATTATATGGTTGGGGGGCGCGGCGAGACCCAGTACTTC; CDR3aa: CSVDYMVGGRGETQYF
abundance: -; v_gene: TRBV15; d_gene: -; j_gene: TRBJ1-5; CDR3nt: TGTGCCACCAGCAGACTCGCGAATCAGCCCCAGCATTTT; CDR3aa: CATSRLANQPQHF
abundance: once; v_gene: TRBV7-9; d_gene: -; j_gene: TRBJ2-7; CDR3nt: TGTGCCAGCAGCGACGGACAAAGCAGGTACGAGCAGTACTTC; CDR3aa: CASSDGQSRYEQYF
abundance: -; v_gene: TRBV18; d_gene: -; j_gene: TRBJ1-5; CDR3nt: TGTGCCAGCTCACTTACAGGAGGGGACCAGCCCCAGCATTTT; CDR3aa: CASSLTGGDQPQHF
abundance: -; v_gene: TRBV5-1; d_gene: TRBD2; j_gene: TRBJ2-1; CDR3nt: TGCGCCAGCAGCTTGGTTTCTAGCGGGAATGAGCAGTTCTTC; CDR3aa: CASSLVSSGNEQFF
abundance: -; v_gene: TRBV15; d_gene: -; j_gene: TRBJ1-1; CDR3nt: TGTGCCACCAGCAGTGGATTCACTGAAGCTTTCTTT; CDR3aa: CATSSGFTEAFF
abundance: few; v_gene: TRBV25-1; d_gene: -; j_gene: TRBJ1-6; CDR3nt: TGTGCCAGCAGTGATATGGACCGCCGAAATTCACCCCTCCACTTT; CDR3aa: CASSDMDRRNSPLHF
abundance: once; v_gene: TRBV10-1; d_gene: -; j_gene: TRBJ2-5; CDR3nt: TGCGCCAGCAGTGACATCAGGGGGACCCAGTACTTC; CDR3aa: CASSDIRGTQYF
abundance: -; v_gene: TRBV6-4; d_gene: -; j_gene: TRBJ1-5; CDR3nt: TGTGCCAGCAGTGAATCCGCAGGGGGCAATCAGCCCCAGCATTTT; CDR3aa: CASSESAGGNQPQHF
abundance: -; v_gene: TRBV7-3; d_gene: -; j_gene: TRBJ1-6; CDR3nt: TGTGCCAGCAGCTTGGGCTCCCCCAAAAATTCACCCCTCCACTTT; CDR3aa: CASSLGSPKNSPLHF
abundance: -; v_gene: TRBV6-6; d_gene: TRBD2; j_gene: TRBJ2-5; CDR3nt: TGTGCCAGCAGTCAGACAGCGACCGGAGCTAGCGGGATGAAGACCCAGTACTTC; CDR3aa: CASSQTATGASGMKTQYF
abundance: -; v_gene: TRBV5-1; d_gene: TRBD1; j_gene: TRBJ1-4; CDR3nt: TGCGCCAGCAGAGAGACAGGGTATACTAATGAAAAACTGTTTTTT; CDR3aa: CASRETGYTNEKLFF
abundance: -; v_gene: TRBV20-1; d_gene: TRBD2; j_gene: TRBJ2-3; CDR3nt: TGCAGTGCTAGTCCGATCCGGGACTATCGGTATTTT; CDR3aa: CSASPIRDYRYF
abundance: -; v_gene: TRBV19; d_gene: TRBD2; j_gene: TRBJ2-3; CDR3nt: TGTGCCAGTAGTAGGACTAGCGGGAGTCCAGATACGCAGTATTTT; CDR3aa: CASSRTSGSPDTQYF
abundance: -; v_gene: TRBV18; d_gene: -; j_gene: TRBJ1-2; CDR3nt: TGTGCCAGCTCATCTTACACGGGGGTTGTCTATGGCTACACCTTC; CDR3aa: CASSSYTGVVYGYTF
abundance: once; v_gene: TRBV18; d_gene: TRBD1; j_gene: TRBJ2-7; CDR3nt: TGTGCCAGCTCACCGCCGGGACAGGACTACGAGCAGTACTTC; CDR3aa: CASSPPGQDYEQYF
abundance: -; v_gene: TRBV19; d_gene: TRBD2; j_gene: TRBJ2-1; CDR3nt: TGTGCCAGTAGTAAAAGCGGGAGGACCTACAATGAGCAGTTCTTC; CDR3aa: CASSKSGRTYNEQFF
abundance: -; v_gene: TRBV5-8; d_gene: TRBD1; j_gene: TRBJ2-1; CDR3nt: TGTGCCAGCAGCACGGGACAGTGGAAGGGGCAGTTCTTC; CDR3aa: CASSTGQWKGQFF
abundance: -; v_gene: TRBV2; d_gene: -; j_gene: TRBJ2-7; CDR3nt: TGTGCCAGCAGGTGGTGGGAGAGATCCTACGAGCAGTACTTC; CDR3aa: CASRWWERSYEQYF
abundance: -; v_gene: TRBV6-5; d_gene: TRBD2; j_gene: TRBJ2-7; CDR3nt: TGTGCCAGCAACCCTAGCGGGAGGGGACTCGGCGAGCAGTACTTC; CDR3aa: CASNPSGRGLGEQYF
abundance: -; v_gene: TRBV7-2; d_gene: -; j_gene: TRBJ1-4; CDR3nt: TGTGCCAGCAGCCCCACCAGGGGCGACGAAAAACTGTTTTTT; CDR3aa: CASSPTRGDEKLFF
abundance: once; v_gene: TRBV7-9; d_gene: -; j_gene: TRBJ2-1; CDR3nt: TGTGCCAGCAGCTTTTCTAGCGATGAGCAGTTCTTC; CDR3aa: CASSFSSDEQFF
abundance: -; v_gene: TRBV3-1/TRBV3-2; d_gene: -; j_gene: TRBJ2-6; CDR3nt: TGTGCCAGCAGCCCAGGGGAAAACTCTGGGGCCAACGTCCTGACTTTC; CDR3aa: CASSPGENSGANVLTF
abundance: -; v_gene: TRBV2; d_gene: -; j_gene: TRBJ2-2; CDR3nt: TGTGCCAGCAGTGGGGGGTCCCGACCGAACACCGGGGAGCTGTTTTTT; CDR3aa: CASSGGSRPNTGELFF
abundance: -; v_gene: TRBV20-1; d_gene: -; j_gene: TRBJ2-5; CDR3nt: TGCAGTGCTAGAGATGGCGAGACCCAGTACTTC; CDR3aa: CSARDGETQYF
abundance: -; v_gene: TRBV5-6; d_gene: TRBD2; j_gene: TRBJ2-7; CDR3nt: TGTGCCAGCAGCTTGGCCCGGGCGCTAGCGGGTGTCTACGAGCAGTACTTC; CDR3aa: CASSLARALAGVYEQYF
abundance: -; v_gene: TRBV7-2; d_gene: TRBD2; j_gene: TRBJ2-1; CDR3nt: TGTGCCAGCACCCGCCTGGGGGGGGTTGAGCAGTTCTTC; CDR3aa: CASTRLGGVEQFF
abundance: -; v_gene: TRBV28; d_gene: TRBD2; j_gene: TRBJ2-7; CDR3nt: TGTGCCAATAAGGGGCGGGAGGGCGGCGAGCAGTACTTC; CDR3aa: CANKGREGGEQYF
abundance: -; v_gene: TRBV7-3; d_gene: TRBD2; j_gene: TRBJ2-7; CDR3nt: TGTGCCAGCAGCTTAACCGGGAGGGCCGGGTACGAGCAGTACTTC; CDR3aa: CASSLTGRAGYEQYF
abundance: -; v_gene: TRBV11-2; d_gene: -; j_gene: TRBJ1-2; CDR3nt: TGTGCCAGCAGCCCCGGCAGAGGGACTTATGGCTACACCTTC; CDR3aa: CASSPGRGTYGYTF
abundance: -; v_gene: TRBV20-1; d_gene: TRBD1; j_gene: TRBJ2-7; CDR3nt: TGCAGTGCTAGTGCCCCGGGACAGGGGGTCCACGAGCAGTACTTC; CDR3aa: CSASAPGQGVHEQYF
abundance: -; v_gene: TRBV2; d_gene: TRBD2; j_gene: TRBJ2-4; CDR3nt: TGTGCCAGCAGTGGACTGGGACTAGCGGGAGGATCCCTAGCCAAAAACATTCAGTACTTC; CDR3aa: CASSGLGLAGGSLAKNIQYF
abundance: once; v_gene: TRBV5-5; d_gene: -; j_gene: TRBJ1-5; CDR3nt: TGTGCCAGCAGCCGTGTACAGGAAGGGTGGAATCAGCCCCAGCATTTT; CDR3aa: CASSRVQEGWNQPQHF
abundance: -; v_gene: TRBV28; d_gene: TRBD1; j_gene: TRBJ1-4; CDR3nt: TGTGCCACCCAGGGGGGGACAACTAATGAAAAACTGTTTTTT; CDR3aa: CATQGGTTNEKLFF
abundance: -; v_gene: TRBV5-1; d_gene: -; j_gene: TRBJ2-7; CDR3nt: TGCGCCAGCAGCTATGACGGACAATACGAGCAGTACTTC; CDR3aa: CASSYDGQYEQYF